Listed below are T cell receptor beta chains from one sample, sequenced in a study of early T cells in non-severe SARS-CoV-2 infection. One entry per CDR3 protein results from TCRdb running MiXCR on the 5' RACE reads. Here the sample spans 80,000 or so distinct CDR3 sequences, around 16% being singletons. What was sequenced was whole blood. The receptor set was obtained from an adult who was a healthcare worker with PCR-confirmed SARS-CoV-2 infection or an uninfected control (not recorded which). The CDR3 runs from the conserved cysteine through the conserved F or W. A D gene is named only where the DNA matches it firmly. Clone size is not always given. Where it is, it says once, few, many or a class for expanded clones.

D: -
V: TRBV29-1
size: -
J: TRBJ1-2
CDR3: CSVEGGPHVKYGYTF
DNA: TGCAGCGTTGAAGGGGGACCACACGTGAAATATGGCTACACCTTC

D: -
V: TRBV10-3
size: many
J: TRBJ2-5
CDR3: CAIGAGGETQYF
DNA: TGTGCCATCGGTGCAGGGGGGGAGACCCAGTACTTC

D: TRBD1
V: TRBV6-5
size: -
J: TRBJ2-7
CDR3: CASSYSWRGGFEQYF
DNA: TGTGCCAGCAGTTACTCGTGGAGAGGGGGCTTTGAGCAGTACTTC

D: -
V: TRBV29-1
size: few
J: TRBJ1-2
CDR3: CSVLLPGHPTGVGYTF
DNA: TGCAGCGTTTTGTTACCGGGACATCCGACTGGGGTTGGCTACACCTTC

D: -
V: TRBV9
size: -
J: TRBJ2-1
CDR3: CASSVGAGEMNNEQFF
DNA: TGTGCCAGCAGCGTAGGTGCAGGGGAAATGAACAATGAGCAGTTCTTC

D: TRBD1
V: TRBV7-9
size: few
J: TRBJ1-1
CDR3: CASSQPTGVAEAFF
DNA: TGTGCCAGCAGCCAACCGACAGGGGTCGCTGAAGCTTTCTTT

D: -
V: TRBV29-1
size: -
J: TRBJ2-5
CDR3: CSGGWKEETQYF
DNA: TGCAGCGGCGGGTGGAAGGAAGAGACCCAGTACTTC

D: -
V: TRBV7-6
size: -
J: TRBJ2-5
CDR3: CASSLLGPAETQYF
DNA: TGTGCCAGCAGCTTATTGGGTCCCGCCGAGACCCAGTACTTC

D: TRBD2
V: TRBV19
size: -
J: TRBJ2-2
CDR3: CASSFSSGDWTGELFF
DNA: TGTGCCAGTAGTTTTTCTAGCGGGGATTGGACCGGGGAGCTGTTTTTT

D: -
V: TRBV12-3/TRBV12-4
size: -
J: TRBJ1-5
CDR3: CASSQELRSNQPQHF
DNA: TGTGCCAGCAGCCAGGAGTTGCGGTCAAATCAGCCCCAGCATTTT

D: TRBD1
V: TRBV11-3
size: few
J: TRBJ1-2
CDR3: CASSSPGTEHYGYTF
DNA: TGTGCCAGCAGCTCGCCCGGGACAGAGCACTATGGCTACACCTTC

D: -
V: TRBV5-5
size: -
J: TRBJ2-7
CDR3: CASSYQTGPYEQYF
DNA: TGTGCCAGCAGCTACCAGACAGGCCCCTACGAGCAGTACTTC

D: -
V: TRBV5-1
size: many
J: TRBJ2-1
CDR3: CASSPRRAGYNEQFF
DNA: TGCGCCAGCAGCCCTCGACGGGCGGGTTACAATGAGCAGTTCTTC

D: -
V: TRBV29-1
size: -
J: TRBJ2-3
CDR3: CSGGPGGPDTQYF
DNA: TGCAGCGGTGGGCCCGGAGGCCCAGATACGCAGTATTTT

D: TRBD2
V: TRBV4-2
size: many
J: TRBJ2-5
CDR3: CASSQDVASGGETQYF
DNA: TGTGCCAGCAGCCAAGATGTGGCTAGCGGGGGTGAGACCCAGTACTTC

D: -
V: TRBV20-1
size: once
J: TRBJ2-7
CDR3: CSVLQKGSSYEQYF
DNA: TGCAGTGTCCTCCAGAAGGGGAGCTCCTACGAGCAGTACTTC

D: -
V: TRBV29-1
size: -
J: TRBJ2-5
CDR3: CSPVHQETQYF
DNA: TGCAGCCCGGTTCACCAAGAGACCCAGTACTTC

D: -
V: TRBV9
size: few
J: TRBJ1-4
CDR3: CASSLTELVNEKLFF
DNA: TGTGCCAGCAGCTTGACAGAACTCGTGAATGAAAAACTGTTTTTT

D: -
V: TRBV5-1
size: -
J: TRBJ2-7
CDR3: CASSHRDEQYF
DNA: TGCGCCAGCAGCCACAGGGACGAGCAGTACTTC

D: -
V: TRBV12-3/TRBV12-4
size: few
J: TRBJ1-2
CDR3: CASSLLQGGGYTF
DNA: TGTGCCAGCAGTTTGTTACAGGGAGGAGGCTACACCTTC

D: -
V: TRBV7-6
size: -
J: TRBJ2-2
CDR3: CASSLGTNTGELFF
DNA: TGTGCCAGCAGCTTAGGGACGAACACCGGGGAGCTGTTTTTT

D: TRBD1
V: TRBV11-2
size: -
J: TRBJ1-2
CDR3: CASSTRSTGGKGYTF
DNA: TGTGCCAGCAGCACCCGCTCGACAGGGGGGAAAGGCTACACCTTC

D: TRBD1
V: TRBV3-1
size: few
J: TRBJ1-2
CDR3: CASSRATGRNGLYGYTF
DNA: TGTGCCAGCAGCCGAGCGACAGGGCGCAACGGACTCTATGGCTACACCTTC

D: -
V: TRBV5-1
size: few
J: TRBJ1-1
CDR3: CASSLVRQNTEAFF
DNA: TGCGCCAGCAGCTTGGTACGCCAGAACACTGAAGCTTTCTTT

D: -
V: TRBV30
size: few
J: TRBJ1-1
CDR3: CAAQWVNTEAFF
DNA: TGTGCCGCCCAGTGGGTGAACACTGAAGCTTTCTTT

D: -
V: TRBV27
size: few
J: TRBJ1-1
CDR3: CASSPRWRTERNTEAFF
DNA: TGTGCCAGCAGTCCCCGATGGCGGACCGAACGGAACACTGAAGCTTTCTTT

D: -
V: TRBV28
size: many
J: TRBJ1-5
CDR3: CASTLSGGRGRNQPQHF
DNA: TGTGCCAGCACCCTCAGTGGCGGCAGGGGACGCAATCAGCCCCAGCATTTT

D: -
V: TRBV12-3/TRBV12-4
size: few
J: TRBJ2-1
CDR3: CASSQGYGNNEQFF
DNA: TGTGCCAGCAGTCAGGGTTACGGTAACAATGAGCAGTTCTTC

D: TRBD1
V: TRBV9
size: few
J: TRBJ2-7
CDR3: CASSVGAGTGGLEQYF
DNA: TGTGCCAGCAGCGTAGGGGCCGGGACAGGGGGCCTCGAGCAGTACTTC

D: -
V: TRBV12-3/TRBV12-4
size: -
J: TRBJ2-3
CDR3: CASSFFGADTQYF
DNA: TGTGCCAGCAGTTTTTTTGGTGCAGATACGCAGTATTTT

D: -
V: TRBV11-2
size: -
J: TRBJ1-6
CDR3: CASSLVGAGSSPLHF
DNA: TGTGCCAGCAGCTTAGTAGGGGCCGGTAGTTCACCCCTCCACTTT

D: TRBD1
V: TRBV7-2
size: many
J: TRBJ1-5
CDR3: CASSQGQGNQPQHF
DNA: TGTGCCAGCAGCCAGGGACAGGGCAATCAGCCCCAGCATTTT

D: -
V: TRBV20-1
size: -
J: TRBJ1-6
CDR3: CSAVERVGRNSPLHF
DNA: TGCAGTGCTGTGGAGAGGGTCGGTCGTAATTCACCCCTCCACTTT

D: TRBD1
V: TRBV20-1
size: -
J: TRBJ2-5
CDR3: CSARSADRWQETQYF
DNA: TGCAGTGCTAGATCCGCGGACAGGTGGCAAGAGACCCAGTACTTC

D: -
V: TRBV20-1
size: few
J: TRBJ1-1
CDR3: CSARDRTQNTEAFF
DNA: TGCAGTGCTAGAGATAGGACACAGAACACTGAAGCTTTCTTT

D: -
V: TRBV18
size: few
J: TRBJ2-7
CDR3: CASSPLGGDYEQYF
DNA: TGTGCCAGCTCACCCCTAGGAGGAGATTACGAGCAGTACTTC